This T cell receptor (beta chain) originates from a study of shared clonotypes between healthy human individuals. Those who donated, Caucasian adults without exception, all lived in Nashville, Tennessee. Using about 0.2 ug DNA, tens of thousands of T cell genomes, the sorted-subset replicate PCRs were run. Profiled with immunoSEQ multiplex PCR; TCRdb holds only in-frame clones, not every one. The table lists millions of clones, roughly 92% of them singletons, with 0.13% to 0.15% in the top ten. A note on this clone: As yet, its antigen is unknown. The same CDR3 arises from other DNA sequences in this sample as well.

This CDR3 is built from 15 residues. V lost 4 bases, J lost 3 bases, and 3 bases stayed unmatched. Per the germline V gene, CDR1 is LNHDA and CDR2 is SQIVND (reference sequence). The study, taken as a whole, reports: Depth of sequencing was expected to influence donor clonotype sharing. Naive CD4 clonotypes overlapped across a few donors at roughly 5.1%.

The clonotype was recovered from a man aged 18 to 35 in good health. Sequenced: naive CD4+ T cells sorted from blood. Subset in this sample: CD45RA+ positively selected. This chain links TRBV19 with TRBJ2-3; the match to TRBD2 covers 11 bases. This chain's CDR3 is CASSSTSGGTDTQYF. The CDR3 coding sequence is TGTGCCAGTAGTAGTACTAGCGGGGGTACAGATACGCAGTATTTT. Using reference TRBV19 and TRBJ2-3 for the parts outside the CDR3, the full variable domain is DGGITQSPKYLFRKEGQNVTLSCEQNLNHDAMYWYRQDPGQGLRLIYYSQIVNDFQKGDIAEGYSVSREKKESFPLTVTSAQKNPTAFYLCASSSTSGGTDTQYFGPGTRLTVL.